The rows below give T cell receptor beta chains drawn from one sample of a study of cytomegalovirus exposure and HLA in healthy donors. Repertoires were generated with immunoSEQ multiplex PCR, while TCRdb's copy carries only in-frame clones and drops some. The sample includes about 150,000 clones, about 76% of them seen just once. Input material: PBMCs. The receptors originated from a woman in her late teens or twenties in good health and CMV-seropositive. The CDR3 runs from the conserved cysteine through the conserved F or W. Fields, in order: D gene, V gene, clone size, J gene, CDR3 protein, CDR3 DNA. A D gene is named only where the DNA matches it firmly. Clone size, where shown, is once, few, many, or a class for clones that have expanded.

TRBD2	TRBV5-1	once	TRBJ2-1	CASSSKIPGLAENNEQFF	TGCGCCAGCAGCTCTAAAATCCCGGGACTAGCGGAGAACAATGAGCAGTTCTTC
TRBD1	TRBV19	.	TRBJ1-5	CASSITGDNQPQHF	TGTGCCAGTAGTATTACAGGGGATAATCAGCCCCAGCATTTT
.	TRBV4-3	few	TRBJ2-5	CASSQGLGGPETQYF	TGCGCCAGCAGCCAAGGGCTAGGGGGTCCAGAGACCCAGTACTTC
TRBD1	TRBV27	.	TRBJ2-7	CASSPGQGAGYEQYF	TGTGCCAGCAGCCCGGGACAGGGGGCAGGGTACGAGCAGTACTTC
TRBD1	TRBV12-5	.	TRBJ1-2	CASGGRDRGKVDYGYTF	TGTGCTAGTGGTGGCCGGGACAGGGGAAAGGTGGACTATGGCTACACCTTC
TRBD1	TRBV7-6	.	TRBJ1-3	CASSLDDRVYGNTIYF	TGTGCCAGCAGCTTAGATGACAGGGTATACGGAAACACCATATATTTT
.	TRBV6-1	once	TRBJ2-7	CASSRPGLLSYEQYF	TGTGCCAGCAGCCGTCCCGGACTGTTATCCTACGAGCAGTACTTC
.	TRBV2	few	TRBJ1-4	CASSAKHGEKLFF	TGTGCCAGCAGTGCGAAACACGGGGAAAAACTGTTTTTT
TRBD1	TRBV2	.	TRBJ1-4	CASSRRPGQGTEKLFF	TGTGCCAGCAGCAGACGCCCGGGACAGGGCACTGAAAAACTGTTTTTT
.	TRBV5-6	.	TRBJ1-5	CASSPGDNQPQHF	TGTGCCAGCAGCCCGGGGGACAATCAGCCCCAGCATTTT
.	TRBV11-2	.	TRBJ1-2	CASNNRQAGYTF	TGTGCCAGCAACAATAGACAGGCTGGCTACACCTTC
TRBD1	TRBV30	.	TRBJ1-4	CAWRTGAVEKLFF	TGTGCCTGGAGGACAGGGGCGGTGGAAAAACTGTTTTTT
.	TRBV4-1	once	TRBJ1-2	CASSQASDYGYTF	TGCGCCAGCAGCCAAGCTAGCGACTATGGCTACACCTTC
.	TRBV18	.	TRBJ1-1	CASSPGVGRDTEAFF	TGTGCCAGCTCACCGGGTGTGGGGAGGGACACTGAAGCTTTCTTT
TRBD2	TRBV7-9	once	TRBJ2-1	CASTPLAGASNEQFF	TGTGCCAGCACCCCACTAGCGGGGGCTTCCAATGAGCAGTTCTTC
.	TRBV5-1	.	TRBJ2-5	CASRDFQETQYF	TGCGCCAGCCGGGACTTCCAAGAGACCCAGTACTTC
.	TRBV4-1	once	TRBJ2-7	CASSRSSAQAYEQYF	TGCGCCAGCAGCCGCTCGAGTGCGCAGGCCTACGAGCAGTACTTC
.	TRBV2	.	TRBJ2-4	CASRTDSLAKNIQYF	TGTGCCAGCAGGACGGACAGCTTAGCCAAAAACATTCAGTACTTC
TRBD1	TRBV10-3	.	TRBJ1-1	CAIRRTGPFSEAFF	TGTGCCATCAGACGGACAGGTCCGTTTTCTGAAGCTTTCTTT
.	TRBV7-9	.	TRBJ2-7	CSSSLGVEQYF	TGTTCCAGCAGCCTCGGGGTGGAGCAGTACTTC
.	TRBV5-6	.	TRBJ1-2	CASTLWEYVINYGYTF	TGTGCCAGCACCCTATGGGAGTACGTAATTAACTATGGCTACACCTTC
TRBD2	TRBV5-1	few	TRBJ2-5	CASSSPNSGGKQETQYF	TGCGCCAGCAGCTCACCAAATAGCGGGGGAAAGCAAGAGACCCAGTACTTC